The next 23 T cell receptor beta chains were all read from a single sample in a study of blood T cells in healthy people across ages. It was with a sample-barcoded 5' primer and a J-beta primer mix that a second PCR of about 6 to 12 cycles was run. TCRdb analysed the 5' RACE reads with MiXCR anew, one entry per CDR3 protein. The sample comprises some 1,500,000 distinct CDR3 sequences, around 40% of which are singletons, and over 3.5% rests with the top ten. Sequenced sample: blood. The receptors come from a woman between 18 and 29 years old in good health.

As DNA, the CDR3 is TGTGCCAGCAGTTTAGCTACGGGGAAGGGGGACCAGTACTTC. Amino acid sequence: CASSLATGKGDQYF. The genes are TRBV12-3 or TRBV12-4 and TRBJ2-7, with a possible D match to TRBD1 (6 bases). V dropped 0 bases and J dropped 10 bases, with 16 bases sitting between them. The CDR3 has 14 residues.

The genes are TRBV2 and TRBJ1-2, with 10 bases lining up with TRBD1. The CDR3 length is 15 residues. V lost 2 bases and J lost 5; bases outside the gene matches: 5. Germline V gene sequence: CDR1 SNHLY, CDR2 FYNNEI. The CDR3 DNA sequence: TGTGCCAGCAGTGAACCTCCGGGACAGGGGTATGGCTACACCTTC. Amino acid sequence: CASSEPPGQGYGYTF.

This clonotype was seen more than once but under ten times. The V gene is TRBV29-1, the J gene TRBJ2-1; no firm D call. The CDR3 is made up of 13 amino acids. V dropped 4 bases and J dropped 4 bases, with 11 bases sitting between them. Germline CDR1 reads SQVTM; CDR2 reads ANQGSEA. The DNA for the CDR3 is TGCAGCGTTGCAATAGGGAAATACAATGAGCAGTTCTTC. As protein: CSVAIGKYNEQFF.

The CDR3 DNA follows: TGCAGTGCTGACGACGGTGCTAACTATGGCTACACCTTC. It yields the protein CSADDGANYGYTF. The chain recombines TRBV20-1 with TRBJ1-2; D remains ambiguous. V was shortened by 5 bases and J by 0 bases, with 10 bases between the two germline ends. This CDR3 spans 13 amino acids. CDR1 and CDR2 (germline): DFQATT, SNEGSKA (reference sequence).

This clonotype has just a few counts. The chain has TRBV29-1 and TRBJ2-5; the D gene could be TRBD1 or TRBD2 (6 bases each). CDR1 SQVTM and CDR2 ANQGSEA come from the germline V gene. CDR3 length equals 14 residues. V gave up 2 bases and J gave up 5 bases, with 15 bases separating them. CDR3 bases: TGCAGCGTTGAAAATTGGGGGGCAGGGGAGACCCAGTACTTC. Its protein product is CSVENWGAGETQYF.

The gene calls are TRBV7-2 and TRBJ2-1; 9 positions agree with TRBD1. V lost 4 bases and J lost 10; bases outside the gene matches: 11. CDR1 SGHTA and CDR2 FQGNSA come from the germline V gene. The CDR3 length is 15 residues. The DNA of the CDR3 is TGTGCCAGCAGCTCATGGGACAGGGCAGCATACGAGCAGTTCTTC. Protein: CASSSWDRAAYEQFF.

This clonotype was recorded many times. The CDR3 loop is CSAHHGGRKTQYF. In DNA, the CDR3 is TGCAGTGCCCACCACGGAGGGAGGAAGACCCAGTACTTC. J is TRBJ2-5 and V is TRBV20-1; D is possibly TRBD2 (6 bases). The germline gives CDR1 DFQATT, CDR2 SNEGSKA (reference sequence). V was clipped by 6 bases and J by 6 bases, with 17 bases between them. The CDR3 contains 13 residues.

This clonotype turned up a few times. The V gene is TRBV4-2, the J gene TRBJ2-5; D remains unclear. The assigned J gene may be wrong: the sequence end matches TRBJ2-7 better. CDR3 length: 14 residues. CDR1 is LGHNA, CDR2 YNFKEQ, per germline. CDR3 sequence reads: CASSQDLGKGEQYF. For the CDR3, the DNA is TGTGCCAGCAGCCAAGATTTGGGGAAGGGCGAGCAGTACTTC.

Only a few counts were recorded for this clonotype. The CDR3 nucleotides read TGTGCCAGCAGCCCTCGGCTAATAGCGGGTTCCTACAATGAGCAGTTCTTC. Translated: CASSPRLIAGSYNEQFF. The rearrangement links TRBV7-8 to TRBJ2-1; 7 bases are shared with TRBD2. This CDR3 contains 17 residues. CDR1 SGHVS and CDR2 FQNEAQ come from the germline V gene. Trimming removed 5 bases from V and 1 base from J; junction bases left unmatched: 11.

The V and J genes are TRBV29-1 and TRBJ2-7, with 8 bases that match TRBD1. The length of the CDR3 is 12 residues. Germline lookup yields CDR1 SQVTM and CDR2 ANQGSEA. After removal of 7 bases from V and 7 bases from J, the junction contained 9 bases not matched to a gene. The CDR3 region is CSGQGPLGEQYF. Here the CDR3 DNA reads TGCAGCGGACAGGGGCCTCTCGGGGAGCAGTACTTC.

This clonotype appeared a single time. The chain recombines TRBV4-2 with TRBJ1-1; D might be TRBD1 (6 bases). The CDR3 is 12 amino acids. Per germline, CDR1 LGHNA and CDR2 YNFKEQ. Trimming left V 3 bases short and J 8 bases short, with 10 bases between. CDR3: CASSHRGEEAFF. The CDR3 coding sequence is TGTGCCAGCAGCCACAGGGGTGAGGAAGCTTTCTTT.

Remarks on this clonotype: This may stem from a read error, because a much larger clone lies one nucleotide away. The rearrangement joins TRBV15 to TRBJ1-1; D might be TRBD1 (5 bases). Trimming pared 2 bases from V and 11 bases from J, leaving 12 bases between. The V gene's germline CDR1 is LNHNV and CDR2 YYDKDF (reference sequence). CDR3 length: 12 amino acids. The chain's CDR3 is CATSRMTDDAFF. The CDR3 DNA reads TGTGCCACCAGCAGAATGACAGATGATGCTTTCTTT.

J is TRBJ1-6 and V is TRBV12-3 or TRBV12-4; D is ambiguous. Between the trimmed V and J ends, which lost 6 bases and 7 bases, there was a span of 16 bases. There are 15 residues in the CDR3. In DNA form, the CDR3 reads TGTGCCAGCAGGTGGAGTCGGGGTGTGAATTCACCCCTCCACTTT. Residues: CASRWSRGVNSPLHF.

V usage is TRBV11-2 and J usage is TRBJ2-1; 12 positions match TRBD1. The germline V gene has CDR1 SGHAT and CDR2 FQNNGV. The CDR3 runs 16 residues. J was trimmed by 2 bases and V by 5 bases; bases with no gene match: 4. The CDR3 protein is CASSNRDRGPYNEQFF. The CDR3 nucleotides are TGTGCCAGCAGCAACCGGGACAGGGGGCCCTACAATGAGCAGTTCTTC.

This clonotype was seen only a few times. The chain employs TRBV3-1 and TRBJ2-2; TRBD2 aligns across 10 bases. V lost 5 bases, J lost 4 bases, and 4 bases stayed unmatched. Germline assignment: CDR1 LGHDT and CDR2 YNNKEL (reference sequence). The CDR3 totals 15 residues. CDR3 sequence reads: CASSTRTSGTGELFF. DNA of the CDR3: TGTGCCAGCAGCACGCGGACTAGCGGCACCGGGGAGCTGTTTTTT.

The CDR3 region is CSADTPDLRGYGYTF. CDR3 bases: TGCAGCGCTGATACCCCGGACCTCAGAGGGTATGGCTACACCTTC. V is TRBV29-1 and J is TRBJ1-2; D gene uncertain. Per germline, CDR1 SQVTM and CDR2 ANQGSEA. The V end was cut by 7 bases, the J end by 5 bases, with 23 bases between. The CDR3 consists of 15 residues.

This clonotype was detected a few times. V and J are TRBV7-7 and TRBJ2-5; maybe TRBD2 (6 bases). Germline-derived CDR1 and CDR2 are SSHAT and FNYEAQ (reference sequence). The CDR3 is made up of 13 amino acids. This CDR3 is CASGWGYQETQYF. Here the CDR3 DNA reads TGTGCTAGCGGATGGGGGTACCAAGAGACCCAGTACTTC.

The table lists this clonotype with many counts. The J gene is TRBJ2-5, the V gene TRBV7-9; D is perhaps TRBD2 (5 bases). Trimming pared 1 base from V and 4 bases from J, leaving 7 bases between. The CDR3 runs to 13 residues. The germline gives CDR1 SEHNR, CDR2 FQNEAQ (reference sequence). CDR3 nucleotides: TGTGCCAGCAGCTTAGGAGGGTCAGAGACCCAGTACTTC. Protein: CASSLGGSETQYF.

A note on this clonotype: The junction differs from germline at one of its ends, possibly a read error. The CDR3, as DNA: TGTAGTGCTATCCCTACAACTAGCGGTTATTACAATGAGCAGTTCTTC. This gives the protein CSAIPTTSGYYNEQFF. The V gene is TRBV20-1, the J gene TRBJ2-1; 8 nucleotides align to TRBD2. CDR1 and CDR2 from the germline V gene are DFQATT and SNEGSKA (reference sequence). The CDR3 has 16 residues.

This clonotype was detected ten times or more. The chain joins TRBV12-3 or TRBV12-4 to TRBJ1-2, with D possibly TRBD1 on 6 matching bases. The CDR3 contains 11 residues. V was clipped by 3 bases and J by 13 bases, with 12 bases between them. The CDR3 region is CASSFGGPLTF. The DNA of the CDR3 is TGTGCCAGCAGTTTCGGGGGGCCCCTCACCTTC.

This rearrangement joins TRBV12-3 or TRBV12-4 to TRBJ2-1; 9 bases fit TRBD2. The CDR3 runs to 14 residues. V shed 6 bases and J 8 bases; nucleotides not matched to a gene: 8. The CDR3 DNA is TGTGCCAGCAGATATAGCGGGGGTAATGATGAGCAGTTCTTC. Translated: CASRYSGGNDEQFF.

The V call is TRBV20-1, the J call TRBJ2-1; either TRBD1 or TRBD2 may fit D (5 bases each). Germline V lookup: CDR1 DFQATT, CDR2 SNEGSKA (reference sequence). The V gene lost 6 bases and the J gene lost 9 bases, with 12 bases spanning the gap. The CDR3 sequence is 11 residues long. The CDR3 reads CSATLGTEQFF. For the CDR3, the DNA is TGCAGTGCAACCCTGGGGACTGAGCAGTTCTTC.

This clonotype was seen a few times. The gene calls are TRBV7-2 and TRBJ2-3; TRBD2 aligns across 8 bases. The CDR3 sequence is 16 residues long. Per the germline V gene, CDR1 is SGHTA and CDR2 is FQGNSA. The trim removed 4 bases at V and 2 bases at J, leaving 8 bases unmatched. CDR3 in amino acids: CASSSYSTSVTDTQYF. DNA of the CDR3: TGTGCCAGCAGCTCCTACTCGACTAGCGTCACAGATACGCAGTATTTT. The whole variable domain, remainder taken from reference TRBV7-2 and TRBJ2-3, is GAGVSQSPSNKVTEKGKDVELRCDPISGHTALYWYRQSLGQGLEFLIYFQGNSAPDKSGLPSDRFSAERTGGSVSTLTIQRTQQEDSAVYLCASSSYSTSVTDTQYFGPGTRLTVL.